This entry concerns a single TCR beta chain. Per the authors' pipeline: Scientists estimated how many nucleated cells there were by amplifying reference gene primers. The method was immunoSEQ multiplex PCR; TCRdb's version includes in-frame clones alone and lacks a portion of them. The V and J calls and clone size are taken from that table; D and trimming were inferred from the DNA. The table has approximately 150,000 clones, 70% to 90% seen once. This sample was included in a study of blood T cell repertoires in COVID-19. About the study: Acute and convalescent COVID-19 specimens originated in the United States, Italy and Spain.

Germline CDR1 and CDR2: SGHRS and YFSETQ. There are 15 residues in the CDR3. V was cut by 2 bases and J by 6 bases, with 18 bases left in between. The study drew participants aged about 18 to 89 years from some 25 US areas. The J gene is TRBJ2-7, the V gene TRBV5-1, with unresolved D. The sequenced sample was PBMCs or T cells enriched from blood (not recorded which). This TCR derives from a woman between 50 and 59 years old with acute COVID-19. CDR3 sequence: CASSLQQSGTSEQYF. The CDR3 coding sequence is TGCGCCAGCAGCTTACAGCAGTCCGGTACGAGCGAGCAGTACTTC.